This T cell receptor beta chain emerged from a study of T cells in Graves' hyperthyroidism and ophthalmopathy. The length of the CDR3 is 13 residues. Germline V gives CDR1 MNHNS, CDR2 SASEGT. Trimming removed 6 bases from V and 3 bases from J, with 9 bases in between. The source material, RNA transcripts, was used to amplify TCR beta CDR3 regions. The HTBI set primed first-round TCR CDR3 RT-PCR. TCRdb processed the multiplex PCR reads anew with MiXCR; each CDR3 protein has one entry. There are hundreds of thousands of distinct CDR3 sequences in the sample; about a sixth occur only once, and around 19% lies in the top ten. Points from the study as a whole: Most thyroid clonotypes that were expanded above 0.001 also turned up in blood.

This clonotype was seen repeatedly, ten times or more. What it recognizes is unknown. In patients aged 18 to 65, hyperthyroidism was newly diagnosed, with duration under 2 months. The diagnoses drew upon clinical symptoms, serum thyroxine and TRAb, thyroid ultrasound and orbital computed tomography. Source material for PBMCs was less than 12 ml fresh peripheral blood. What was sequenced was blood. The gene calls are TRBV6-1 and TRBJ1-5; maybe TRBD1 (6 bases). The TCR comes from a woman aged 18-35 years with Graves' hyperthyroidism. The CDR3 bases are TGTGCCAGCAGAGGGGGTAACAATCAGCCCCAGCATTTT. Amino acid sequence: CASRGGNNQPQHF.